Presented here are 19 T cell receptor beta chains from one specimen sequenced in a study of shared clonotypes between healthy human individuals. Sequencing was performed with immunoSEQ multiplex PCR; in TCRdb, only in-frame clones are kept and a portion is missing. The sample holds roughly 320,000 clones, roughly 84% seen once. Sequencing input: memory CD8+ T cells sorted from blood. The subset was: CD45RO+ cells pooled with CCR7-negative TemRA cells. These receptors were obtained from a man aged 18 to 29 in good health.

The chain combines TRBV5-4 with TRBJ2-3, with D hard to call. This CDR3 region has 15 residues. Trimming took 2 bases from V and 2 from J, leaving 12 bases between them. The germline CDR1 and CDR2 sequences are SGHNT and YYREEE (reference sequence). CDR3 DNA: TGTGCCAGCAGCTTCTTAGAACTACACACAGATACGCAGTATTTT. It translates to CASSFLELHTDTQYF.

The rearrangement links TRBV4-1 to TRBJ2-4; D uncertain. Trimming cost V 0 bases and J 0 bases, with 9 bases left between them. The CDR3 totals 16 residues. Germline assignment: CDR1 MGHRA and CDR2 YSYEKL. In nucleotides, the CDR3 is TGCGCCAGCAGCCAAGATTTCGGCCTAGCCAAAAACATTCAGTACTTC. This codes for CASSQDFGLAKNIQYF.

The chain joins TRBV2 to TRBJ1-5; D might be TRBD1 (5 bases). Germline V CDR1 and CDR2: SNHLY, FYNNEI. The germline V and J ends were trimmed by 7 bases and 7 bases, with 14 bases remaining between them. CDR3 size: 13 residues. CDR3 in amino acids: CASKDSGRQPQHF. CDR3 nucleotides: TGTGCCAGCAAGGACTCGGGGCGGCAGCCCCAGCATTTT.

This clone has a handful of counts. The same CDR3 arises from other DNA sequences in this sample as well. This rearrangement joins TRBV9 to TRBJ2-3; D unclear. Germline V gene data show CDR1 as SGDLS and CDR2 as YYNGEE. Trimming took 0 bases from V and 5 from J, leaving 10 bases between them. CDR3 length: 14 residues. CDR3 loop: CASSVVALEDTQYF. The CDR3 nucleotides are TGTGCCAGCAGCGTAGTGGCCCTTGAAGATACGCAGTATTTT.

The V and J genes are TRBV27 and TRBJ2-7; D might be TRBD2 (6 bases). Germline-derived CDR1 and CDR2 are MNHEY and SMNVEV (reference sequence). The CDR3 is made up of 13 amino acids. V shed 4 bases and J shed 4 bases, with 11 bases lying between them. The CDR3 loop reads CASSSGGGYEQYF. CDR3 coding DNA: TGTGCCAGCAGTTCCGGGGGAGGATACGAGCAGTACTTC.

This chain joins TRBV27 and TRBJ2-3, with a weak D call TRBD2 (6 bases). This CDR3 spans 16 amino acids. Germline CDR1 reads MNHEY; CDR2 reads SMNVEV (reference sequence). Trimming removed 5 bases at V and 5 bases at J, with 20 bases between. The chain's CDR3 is CASSPILGSGRDTQYF. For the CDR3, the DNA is TGTGCCAGCAGTCCCATCCTGGGTAGCGGAAGAGATACGCAGTATTTT.

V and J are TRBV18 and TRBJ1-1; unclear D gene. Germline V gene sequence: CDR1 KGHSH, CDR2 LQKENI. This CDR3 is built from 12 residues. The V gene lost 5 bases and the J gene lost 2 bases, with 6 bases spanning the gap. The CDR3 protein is CASSRRNTEAFF. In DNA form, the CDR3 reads TGTGCCAGCTCAAGGCGAAACACTGAAGCTTTCTTT.

The CDR3 sequence: CASSPGLAVRTDTQYF. CDR3 coding DNA: TGCGCCAGCAGCCCGGGACTAGCGGTCCGCACAGATACGCAGTATTTT. The rearrangement joins TRBV10-2 to TRBJ2-3, with TRBD2 matching 11 bases. The ends lost 6 bases at V and 1 base at J; junction bases unmatched: 6. The germline gives CDR1 WSHSY, CDR2 SAAADI. The CDR3 has 16 residues.

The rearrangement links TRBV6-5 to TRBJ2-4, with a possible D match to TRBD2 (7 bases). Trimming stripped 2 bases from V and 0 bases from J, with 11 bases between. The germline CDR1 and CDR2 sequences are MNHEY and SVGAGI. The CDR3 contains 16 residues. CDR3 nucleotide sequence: TGTGCCAGCAGTTACCTAGGGGGGGGAGCCAAAAACATTCAGTACTTC. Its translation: CASSYLGGGAKNIQYF.

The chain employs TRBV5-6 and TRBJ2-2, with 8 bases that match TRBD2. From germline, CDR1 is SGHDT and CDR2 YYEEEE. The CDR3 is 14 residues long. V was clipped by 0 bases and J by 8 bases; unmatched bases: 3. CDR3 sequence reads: CASSLGTSSGELFF. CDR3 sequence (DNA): TGTGCCAGCAGCTTGGGGACTAGCAGTGGGGAGCTGTTTTTT.

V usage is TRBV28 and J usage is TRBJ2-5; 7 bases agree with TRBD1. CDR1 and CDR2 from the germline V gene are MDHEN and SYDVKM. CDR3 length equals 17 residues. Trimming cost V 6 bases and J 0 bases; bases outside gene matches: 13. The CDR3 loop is CASSRLSGTAYQETQYF. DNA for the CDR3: TGTGCCAGCAGCCGCCTCTCCGGGACAGCGTACCAAGAGACCCAGTACTTC.

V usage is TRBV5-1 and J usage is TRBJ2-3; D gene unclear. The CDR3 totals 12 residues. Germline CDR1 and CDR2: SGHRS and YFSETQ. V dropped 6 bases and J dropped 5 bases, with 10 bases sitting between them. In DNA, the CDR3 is TGCGCCAGCACCAATCACGTAGATACGCAGTATTTT. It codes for CASTNHVDTQYF.

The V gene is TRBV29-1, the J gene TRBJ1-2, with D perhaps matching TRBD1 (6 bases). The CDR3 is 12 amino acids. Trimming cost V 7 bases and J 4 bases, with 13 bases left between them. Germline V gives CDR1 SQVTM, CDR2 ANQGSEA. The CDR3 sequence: CSAGQPGYGYTF. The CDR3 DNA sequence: TGCAGCGCAGGACAGCCTGGCTATGGCTACACCTTC.

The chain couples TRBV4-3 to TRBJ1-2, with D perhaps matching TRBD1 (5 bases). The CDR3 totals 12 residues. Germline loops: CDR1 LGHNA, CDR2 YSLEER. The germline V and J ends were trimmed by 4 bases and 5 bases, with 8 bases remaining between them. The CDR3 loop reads CASSPQGYGYTF. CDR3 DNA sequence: TGCGCCAGCAGCCCGCAGGGTTATGGCTACACCTTC.

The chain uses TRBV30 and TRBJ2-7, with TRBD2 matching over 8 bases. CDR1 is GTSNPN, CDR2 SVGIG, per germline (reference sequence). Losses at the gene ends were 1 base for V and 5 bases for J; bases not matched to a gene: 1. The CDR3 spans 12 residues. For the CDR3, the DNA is TGTGCCTGGAGTGAGACTAGCGACGAGCAGTACTTC. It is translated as CAWSETSDEQYF.

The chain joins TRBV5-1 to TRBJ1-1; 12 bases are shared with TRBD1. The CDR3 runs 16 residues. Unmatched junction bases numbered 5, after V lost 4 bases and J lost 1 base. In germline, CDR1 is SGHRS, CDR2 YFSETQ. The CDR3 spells CASSGGTGGRNTEAFF. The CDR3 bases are TGCGCCAGCAGCGGCGGGACAGGGGGCCGGAACACTGAAGCTTTCTTT.

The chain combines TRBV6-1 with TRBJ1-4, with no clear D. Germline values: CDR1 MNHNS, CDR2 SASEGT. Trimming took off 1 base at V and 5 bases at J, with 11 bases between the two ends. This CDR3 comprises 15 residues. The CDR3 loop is CASSEDLGSNEKLFF. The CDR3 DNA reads TGTGCCAGCAGTGAAGATTTAGGGTCCAATGAAAAACTGTTTTTT.

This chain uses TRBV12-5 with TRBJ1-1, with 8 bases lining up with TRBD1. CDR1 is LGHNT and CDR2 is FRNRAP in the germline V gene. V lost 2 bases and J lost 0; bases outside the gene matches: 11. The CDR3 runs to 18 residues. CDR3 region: CASGLSTLRTGMNTEAFF. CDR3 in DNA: TGTGCTAGTGGTTTGTCCACACTAAGGACAGGGATGAACACTGAAGCTTTCTTT.

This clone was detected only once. The CDR3 nucleotides read TGTGCCAGCAGCCGCTACCCGCCTAATGAAAAACTGTTTTTT. Translated: CASSRYPPNEKLFF. The rearrangement joins TRBV6-6 to TRBJ1-4, with unresolved D. V was pared by 6 bases and J by 3 bases, with 11 bases between. The CDR3 is made up of 14 amino acids. The germline V gene encodes CDR1 MNHNY and CDR2 SVGAGI (reference sequence).